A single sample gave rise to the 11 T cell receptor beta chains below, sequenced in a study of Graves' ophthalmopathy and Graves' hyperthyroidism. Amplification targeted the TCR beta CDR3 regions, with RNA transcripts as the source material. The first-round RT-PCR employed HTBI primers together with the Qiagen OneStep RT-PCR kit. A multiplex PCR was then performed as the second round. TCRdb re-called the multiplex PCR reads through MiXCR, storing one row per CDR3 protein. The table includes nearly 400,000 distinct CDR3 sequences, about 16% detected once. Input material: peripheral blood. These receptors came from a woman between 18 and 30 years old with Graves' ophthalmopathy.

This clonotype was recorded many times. CDR3 protein: CASSNETPGSRQYF. CDR3 nucleotide sequence: TGTGCCAGCTCGAACGAAACCCCGGGATCGCGGCAGTACTTC. V and J are TRBV18 and TRBJ2-7; maybe TRBD2 (5 bases). Germline values: CDR1 KGHSH, CDR2 LQKENI. The CDR3 runs to 14 residues. The V end lost 6 bases, the J end lost 9 bases, and 21 bases lay between the germline ends.

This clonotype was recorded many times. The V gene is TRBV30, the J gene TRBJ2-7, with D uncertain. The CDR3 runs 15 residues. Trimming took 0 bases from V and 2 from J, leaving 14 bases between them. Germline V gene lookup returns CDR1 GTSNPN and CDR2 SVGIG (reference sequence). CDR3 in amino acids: CAWSVDQTITYEQYF. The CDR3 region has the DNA TGTGCCTGGAGTGTAGACCAGACCATAACCTACGAGCAGTACTTC.

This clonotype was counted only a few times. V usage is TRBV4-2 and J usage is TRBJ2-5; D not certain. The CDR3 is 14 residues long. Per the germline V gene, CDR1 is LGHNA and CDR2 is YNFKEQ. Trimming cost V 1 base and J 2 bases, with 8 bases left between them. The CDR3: CASSQVGQQETQYF. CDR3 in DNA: TGTGCCAGCAGCCAAGTGGGTCAACAAGAGACCCAGTACTTC.

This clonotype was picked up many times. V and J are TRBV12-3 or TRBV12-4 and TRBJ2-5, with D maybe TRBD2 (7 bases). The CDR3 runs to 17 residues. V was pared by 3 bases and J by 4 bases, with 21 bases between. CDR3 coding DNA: TGTGCCAGCAGTTTTACGTTAGGGGGGGCGAAGGGAGAGACCCAGTACTTC. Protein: CASSFTLGGAKGETQYF.

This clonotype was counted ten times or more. The CDR3 spells CSVDWATGRNTGELFF. CDR3 sequence (DNA): TGCAGCGTTGATTGGGCTACGGGCAGGAACACCGGGGAGCTGTTTTTT. The chain couples TRBV29-1 to TRBJ2-2, with D hard to call. CDR1 is SQVTM, CDR2 ANQGSEA, per germline. This CDR3 has 16 amino acids. V lost 3 bases to trimming and J lost 1 base, with 15 bases between them.

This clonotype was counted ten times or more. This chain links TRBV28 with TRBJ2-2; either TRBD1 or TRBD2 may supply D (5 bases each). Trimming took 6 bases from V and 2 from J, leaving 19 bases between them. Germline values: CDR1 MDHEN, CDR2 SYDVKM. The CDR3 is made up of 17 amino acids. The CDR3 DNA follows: TGTGCCAGCAGGATTTCCGGGGCGGCACGAAACACCGGGGAGCTGTTTTTT. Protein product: CASRISGAARNTGELFF.

Here the CDR3 DNA reads TGTGCCAGCTGCGGACAGGGGGAGGCCGGGGAGCTGTTTTTT. Residues: CASCGQGEAGELFF. The chain joins TRBV7-2 to TRBJ2-2; 10 nucleotides agree with TRBD1. Germline lookup yields CDR1 SGHTA and CDR2 FQGNSA. After removal of 8 bases from V and 6 bases from J, the junction contained 6 bases not matched to a gene. The CDR3 is made up of 14 amino acids. The entire variable domain, with the rest obtained from reference TRBV7-2 and TRBJ2-2, is as follows: GAGVSQSPSNKVTEKGKDVELRCDPISGHTALYWYRQSLGQGLEFLIYFQGNSAPDKSGLPSDRFSAERTGGSVSTLTIQRTQQEDSAVYLCASCGQGEAGELFFGEGSRLTVL.

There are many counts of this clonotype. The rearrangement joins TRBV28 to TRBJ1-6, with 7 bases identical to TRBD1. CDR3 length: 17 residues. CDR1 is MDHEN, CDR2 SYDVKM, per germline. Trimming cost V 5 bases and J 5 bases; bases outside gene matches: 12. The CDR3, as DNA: TGTGCCAGCAGTATTTGGGCGACAGGGACGAATAATTCACCCCTCCACTTT. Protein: CASSIWATGTNNSPLHF.

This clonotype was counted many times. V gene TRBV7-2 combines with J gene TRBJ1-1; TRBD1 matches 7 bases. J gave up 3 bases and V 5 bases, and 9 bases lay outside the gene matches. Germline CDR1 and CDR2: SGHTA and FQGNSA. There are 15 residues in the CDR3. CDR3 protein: CASSPYRGRDTEAFF. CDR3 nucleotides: TGTGCCAGCAGCCCCTACAGGGGAAGGGACACTGAAGCTTTCTTT.

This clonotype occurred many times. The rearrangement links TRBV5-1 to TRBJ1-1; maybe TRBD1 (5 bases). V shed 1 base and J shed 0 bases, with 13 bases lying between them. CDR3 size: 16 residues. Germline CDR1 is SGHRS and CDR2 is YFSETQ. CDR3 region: CASSLRAGSLNTEAFF. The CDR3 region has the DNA TGCGCCAGCAGCTTGCGGGCAGGGAGTTTGAACACTGAAGCTTTCTTT.

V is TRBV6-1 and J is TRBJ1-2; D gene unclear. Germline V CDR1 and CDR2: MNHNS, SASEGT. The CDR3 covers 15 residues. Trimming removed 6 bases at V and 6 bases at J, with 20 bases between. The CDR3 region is CASSLKPTPLDGYTF. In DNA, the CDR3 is TGTGCCAGCAGCCTAAAGCCGACCCCACTCGATGGCTACACCTTC.